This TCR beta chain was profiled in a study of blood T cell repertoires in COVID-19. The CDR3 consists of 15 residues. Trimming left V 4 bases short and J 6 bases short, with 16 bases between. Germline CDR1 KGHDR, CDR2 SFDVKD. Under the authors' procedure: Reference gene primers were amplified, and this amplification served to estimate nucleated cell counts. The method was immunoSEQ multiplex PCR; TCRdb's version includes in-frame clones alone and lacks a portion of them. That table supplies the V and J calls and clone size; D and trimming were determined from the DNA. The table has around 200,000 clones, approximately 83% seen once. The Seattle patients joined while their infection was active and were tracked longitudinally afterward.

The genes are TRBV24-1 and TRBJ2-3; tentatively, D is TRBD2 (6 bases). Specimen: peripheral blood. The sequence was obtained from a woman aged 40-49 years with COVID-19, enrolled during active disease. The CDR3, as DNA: TGTGCCACCAGTGACCCCAGGGAGGTAGGCGATACGCAGTATTTT. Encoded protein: CATSDPREVGDTQYF.